Below are 15 T cell receptor beta chains sequenced from a single sample in a study of beta chain features in type 1 diabetes. Antigens of these TCRs are unknown. Investigators reverse transcribed all isolated RNA, so they sequenced expressed TCRB transcripts. Libraries were prepared by immunoSEQ multiplex PCR; TCRdb keeps only in-frame clonotypes and omits some of them. The sample includes some 290,000 clones, approximately 15% of them seen just once. Study-wide points: When Type 1 diabetes patients were examined, their TCRB CDR3s proved moderately but significantly shorter in all four CD4+ subsets.

Sequenced: naive CD4+ T cells from blood. Source of these receptors: a young man with type 1 diabetes.

V is TRBV10-3 and J is TRBJ2-1, with 7 bases that match TRBD2. After removal of 6 bases from V and 1 base from J, the junction contained 12 bases not matched to a gene. Germline V gene sequence: CDR1 ENHRY, CDR2 SYGVKD. CDR3 length: 17 residues. The CDR3 nucleotides read TGTGCCATCAGCGCCGCACGGGGTAGCGGGTCCTACAATGAGCAGTTCTTC. It yields the protein CAISAARGSGSYNEQFF.

The J gene is TRBJ2-6, the V gene TRBV5-1, with D possibly TRBD2 on 6 matching bases. The CDR3 covers 14 residues. Germline V gives CDR1 SGHRS, CDR2 YFSETQ. The V end lost 2 bases, the J end lost 8 bases, and 11 bases lay between the germline ends. CDR3 protein: CASSFLGGSNVLTF. CDR3 DNA: TGCGCCAGCAGCTTCTTGGGGGGATCCAACGTCCTGACTTTC.

This clone was recorded a few times. The chain uses TRBV7-2 and TRBJ2-3; D is undetermined. Germline V gives CDR1 SGHTA, CDR2 FQGNSA. V lost 0 bases and J lost 2, with 6 bases in between. The CDR3 is 14 amino acids. In DNA form, the CDR3 reads TGTGCCAGCAGCTTAGCGCGAATCACAGATACGCAGTATTTT. Protein: CASSLARITDTQYF.

This clone showed up just a few times. V is TRBV30 and J is TRBJ2-2, with no clear D. Between the trimmed V and J ends, which lost 3 bases and 7 bases, there was a span of 6 bases. CDR3 size: 11 residues. Germline assignment: CDR1 GTSNPN and CDR2 SVGIG (reference sequence). CDR3 sequence (DNA): TGTGCCTGGAGAGCGTACGGGGAGCTGTTTTTT. It translates to CAWRAYGELFF.

The V and J genes are TRBV18 and TRBJ1-1, with TRBD1 as a possible D gene (6 bases). The CDR3 has 14 amino acids. The V and J ends lost 3 bases and 1 base respectively, with 9 bases between them. Germline values: CDR1 KGHSH, CDR2 LQKENI. In DNA, the CDR3 is TGTGCCAGCTCACCTCCACAGGGGAACACTGAAGCTTTCTTT. It yields the protein CASSPPQGNTEAFF.

This clone was recorded a few times. The junction differs from germline at one of its ends, possibly a read error. The chain couples TRBV15 to TRBJ2-2; perhaps TRBD1 as D (5 bases). This CDR3 has 14 amino acids. The germline V gene has CDR1 LNHNV and CDR2 YYDKDF (reference sequence). The CDR3 sequence is CGCGARASTGELFF. The CDR3, as DNA: TGCGGATGTGGGGCTAGAGCTTCCACCGGGGAGCTGTTTTTT.

The chain employs TRBV25-1 and TRBJ2-1; tentative D call: TRBD1 (5 bases). The CDR3 loop spans 15 amino acids. The ends were cut back, 4 bases at V and 0 bases at J, with 10 bases in the middle. Germline CDR1 and CDR2: MGHDK and SYGVNS. This CDR3 reads CASSAARGSYNEQFF. CDR3 nucleotide sequence: TGTGCCAGCAGTGCCGCTAGGGGCTCCTACAATGAGCAGTTCTTC.

CDR3 DNA sequence: TGTGCCAGCAGCGTCACAGGGGGCTCTGGGGCCAACGTCCTGACTTTC. It codes for CASSVTGGSGANVLTF. The V gene is TRBV9, the J gene TRBJ2-6, with 8 nucleotides matching TRBD1. The CDR3 is 16 residues long. CDR1 SGDLS and CDR2 YYNGEE come from the germline V gene. V was pared by 2 bases and J by 0 bases, with 1 base of the junction left unmatched.

This chain connects TRBV10-3 to TRBJ2-1, with 7 bases matching TRBD1. Trimming at V came to 3 bases and at J to 4 bases, leaving 6 bases not matched to a gene. CDR3 length: 15 residues. Germline CDR1 is ENHRY and CDR2 is SYGVKD. This chain's CDR3 is CAISDRRGPYNEQFF. CDR3 nucleotide sequence: TGTGCCATCAGTGATCGTAGGGGGCCGTACAATGAGCAGTTCTTC.

This clone was found a few times. V and J are TRBV7-2 and TRBJ2-1; 10 nucleotides line up with TRBD2. With V trimmed by 5 bases and J by 3 bases, 1 base remained unmatched. The CDR3 consists of 14 residues. CDR1 and CDR2 from the germline V gene are SGHTA and FQGNSA. The CDR3 DNA is TGTGCCAGCAGCCGGACTAGCGGCTACAATGAGCAGTTCTTC. As protein: CASSRTSGYNEQFF.

The V call is TRBV7-3, the J call TRBJ2-1; 8 positions match TRBD2. The germline gives CDR1 SGHTA, CDR2 FQGTGA. J lost 7 bases, V lost 9 bases, and 11 bases had no gene match. The CDR3 has 14 amino acids. DNA of the CDR3: TGTGCCAGTTCCGAGGCTAGCGGGTCTAATGAGCAGTTCTTC. Its protein is CASSEASGSNEQFF.

This clone appeared a few times. Other nucleotide sequences from this sample produce the same CDR3. The rearrangement links TRBV28 to TRBJ2-7; D gene ambiguous. Germline V gene sequence: CDR1 MDHEN, CDR2 SYDVKM. V dropped 6 bases and J dropped 0 bases, with 3 bases sitting between them. This CDR3 contains 11 residues. The CDR3 spells CASSSSYEQYF. In DNA form, the CDR3 reads TGTGCCAGCAGCTCCTCCTACGAGCAGTACTTC.

The chain carries TRBV6-5 and TRBJ2-2, with unresolved D. This CDR3 is built from 13 residues. Germline V gives CDR1 MNHEY, CDR2 SVGAGI. V lost 5 bases and J 0 bases, leaving 4 bases between the germline ends. CDR3 amino acids: CASSSPNTGELFF. CDR3 bases: TGTGCCAGCAGTAGCCCGAACACCGGGGAGCTGTTTTTT.

The chain employs TRBV2 and TRBJ1-5, with TRBD1 matching 8 bases. This CDR3 spans 13 amino acids. J lost 7 bases, V lost 11 bases, and 10 bases had no gene match. Germline CDR1 reads SNHLY; CDR2 reads FYNNEI. Written as DNA, the CDR3 is TGTGCCTATCGGACAGGGTCAAACCAGCCCCAGCATTTT. Residues: CAYRTGSNQPQHF.

In its sample, this clone was seen a few times. In DNA form, the CDR3 reads TGTGCCACCTCAAAACAGGGATCAGGGGAGCTGTTTTTT. Amino acid sequence: CATSKQGSGELFF. The chain is built from TRBV15 and TRBJ2-2, with D possibly TRBD1 on 6 matching bases. CDR1 and CDR2 (germline): LNHNV, YYDKDF (reference sequence). Deletions cut 8 bases from V and 8 bases from J, with 15 bases between. The CDR3 is 13 amino acids.